The 30 T cell receptor beta chains given below trace back to one sample, sequenced in a study of CD4 T cells in relation to SARS-CoV-2 and coronaviruses. CD4+ T cells from unexposed donors were obtained before the COVID-19 pandemic (2011-2018). CD4+ T cells were isolated from the cells after more than nine days of culture. Their recognized antigens are unknown. The table came from immunoSEQ multiplex PCR; TCRdb's copy has only in-frame clones and leaves some out. Seen here are approximately 25,000 clones, over 70% observed once, and the top ten hold roughly 18%. Sequences were obtained from CD4+ T cells from PBMCs, cultured in vitro. The receptors stem from a human donor in good health.

This clone was seen more than once but under ten times. This rearrangement joins TRBV19 to TRBJ2-3; possible D gene TRBD2, 6 bases. Trimming cost V 4 bases and J 4 bases, with 18 bases left between them. The CDR3 contains 16 residues. CDR1 is LNHDA and CDR2 is SQIVND in the germline V gene (reference sequence). The DNA for the CDR3 is TGTGCCAGTAGTAGAGGCGGCGGGATGGGTGCAGATACGCAGTATTTT. Its protein is CASSRGGGMGADTQYF.

V is TRBV2 and J is TRBJ2-2, with D uncertain. The V and J ends lost 7 bases and 4 bases respectively, with 13 bases between them. The CDR3 consists of 14 residues. Germline CDR1 is SNHLY and CDR2 is FYNNEI. DNA of the CDR3: TGTGCCAGCACTCTCACCCCTCCCACCGGGGAGCTGTTTTTT. It is translated as CASTLTPPTGELFF.

This clone was seen more than once but under ten times. The chain uses TRBV5-6 and TRBJ1-2; TRBD1 might be the D (5 bases). This CDR3 has 15 amino acids. Germline CDR1 reads SGHDT; CDR2 reads YYEEEE. V was pared by 5 bases and J by 4 bases, with 18 bases between. The CDR3 region is CASSSRTLGGYGYTF. The DNA of the CDR3 is TGTGCCAGCAGTTCACGGACGCTCGGGGGCTATGGCTACACCTTC.

V gene TRBV3-1 (or the pseudogene TRBV3-2) combines with J gene TRBJ1-1; the match to TRBD1 covers 7 bases. This CDR3 has 16 residues. The germline gives CDR1 LGHDT, CDR2 YNNKEL (reference sequence). V lost 4 bases to trimming and J lost 5 bases; unmatched junction nucleotides: 13. This CDR3 is CASSPKITTGRTEAFF. The CDR3 DNA reads TGTGCCAGCAGCCCCAAGATTACGACAGGGCGGACTGAAGCTTTCTTT.

V and J are TRBV12-5 and TRBJ2-3; D call uncertain. The germline CDR1 and CDR2 sequences are LGHNT and FRNRAP. The CDR3 sequence is 11 residues long. The V end lost 7 bases, the J end lost 3 bases, and 5 bases lay between the germline ends. CDR3 sequence (DNA): TGTGCTAGTGAGAGGACAGATACGCAGTATTTT. It specifies CASERTDTQYF.

V usage is TRBV18 and J usage is TRBJ2-7, with D possibly TRBD1 on 6 matching bases. The CDR3 runs to 14 residues. Germline lookup yields CDR1 KGHSH and CDR2 LQKENI. V lost 3 bases, J lost 6 bases, and 15 bases lay in between. For the CDR3, the DNA is TGTGCCAGCTCACCGGTTCCAGGGGAAGTCGAGCAGTACTTC. Protein sequence: CASSPVPGEVEQYF.

V and J are TRBV2 and TRBJ1-5; D is unclear. Looked up from germline, CDR1 is SNHLY and CDR2 is FYNNEI. This CDR3 comprises 14 residues. Trimming pared 5 bases from V and 2 bases from J, leaving 10 bases between. The CDR3 loop is CASSYGPGNQPQHF. CDR3 sequence (DNA): TGTGCCAGCAGTTACGGACCGGGCAATCAGCCCCAGCATTTT.

The rearrangement links TRBV24-1 to TRBJ1-2, with a possible D match to TRBD1 (6 bases). The V and J ends lost 1 base and 8 bases respectively, with 10 bases between them. The CDR3 extends over 13 amino acids. Germline lookup yields CDR1 KGHDR and CDR2 SFDVKD. CDR3 sequence (DNA): TGTGCCACCAGTGATTTTGACAGGAAGGGCTACACCTTC. It codes for CATSDFDRKGYTF.

This chain links TRBV10-2 with TRBJ1-2; unclear D gene. Germline V CDR1 and CDR2: WSHSY, SAAADI. The CDR3 sequence is 13 residues long. V lost 3 bases and J 5 bases, leaving 10 bases between the germline ends. The CDR3 coding sequence is TGCGCCAGCAGTGACAGGACTAGTTATGGCTACACCTTC. This codes for CASSDRTSYGYTF.

V gene TRBV13 combines with J gene TRBJ1-5; D may be TRBD1 (5 bases). Germline V CDR1 and CDR2: PRHDT, FYEKMQ (reference sequence). This CDR3 has 13 amino acids. Trimming removed 6 bases from V and 7 bases from J, with 13 bases in between. CDR3 in DNA: TGTGCCAGCAGTCGGGGCCACGGGCAGCCCCAGCATTTT. Protein sequence: CASSRGHGQPQHF.

This chain uses TRBV19 with TRBJ2-5; D possibly corresponds to TRBD2 (6 bases). The CDR3 covers 15 residues. From germline, CDR1 is LNHDA and CDR2 SQIVND (reference sequence). The V gene lost 8 bases and the J gene lost 4 bases, with 20 bases spanning the gap. This CDR3 reads CASSENRGGRETQYF. Written as DNA, the CDR3 is TGTGCCAGTTCAGAAAATCGTGGGGGGAGAGAGACCCAGTACTTC.

The rearrangement joins TRBV28 to TRBJ1-3; D gene unclear. CDR3 length: 11 amino acids. The germline V gene encodes CDR1 MDHEN and CDR2 SYDVKM. V was shortened by 6 bases and J by 4 bases, with 4 bases between the two germline ends. The CDR3, as DNA: TGTGCCAGCAGGAGCGGAAACACCATATATTTT. Translation: CASRSGNTIYF.

The V gene is TRBV30, the J gene TRBJ2-3, with D possibly matching TRBD1 (6 bases). This CDR3 has 13 residues. Between the trimmed V and J ends, which lost 3 bases and 4 bases, there was a span of 11 bases. Germline lookup yields CDR1 GTSNPN and CDR2 SVGIG (reference sequence). For the CDR3, the DNA is TGTGCCTGGAGGGGGGCGAACGCAGATACGCAGTATTTT. It yields the protein CAWRGANADTQYF.

This chain uses TRBV9 with TRBJ2-2; 12 nucleotides line up with TRBD2. CDR1 SGDLS and CDR2 YYNGEE come from the germline V gene. The ends lost 4 bases at V and 5 bases at J; junction bases unmatched: 6. CDR3 length equals 16 residues. The CDR3 is CASSTLAGGWTGELFF. CDR3 DNA sequence: TGTGCCAGCAGCACGCTAGCGGGAGGGTGGACCGGGGAGCTGTTTTTT.

This chain uses TRBV5-1 with TRBJ2-7, with a possible D match to TRBD2 (6 bases). Trimming removed 0 bases at V and 4 bases at J, with 14 bases between. This CDR3 is built from 15 residues. Germline assignment: CDR1 SGHRS and CDR2 YFSETQ. The CDR3 is CASSLAAGREYEQYF. DNA for the CDR3: TGCGCCAGCAGCTTGGCCGCGGGGCGGGAATACGAGCAGTACTTC.

CDR3 region: CASSLYPRQGENTEAFF. DNA for the CDR3: TGTGCCAGCAGTTTATATCCCCGGCAGGGCGAGAACACTGAAGCTTTCTTT. The chain links TRBV27 to TRBJ1-1; D may be TRBD1 (5 bases). Germline V gene sequence: CDR1 MNHEY, CDR2 SMNVEV (reference sequence). CDR3 length: 17 amino acids. Trimming left V 1 base short and J 1 base short, with 16 bases between.

Here the CDR3 DNA reads TGTGCCAGCAGCTTTACAGAGAACACTGAAGCTTTCTTT. It yields the protein CASSFTENTEAFF. The chain recombines TRBV5-6 with TRBJ1-1, with D unclear. The CDR3 contains 13 residues. The germline V gene has CDR1 SGHDT and CDR2 YYEEEE. With 2 bases removed from V and 1 base from J, the gap between germline ends came to 6 bases.

The CDR3 region has the DNA TGCGCCAGCAGCTTGGATCTGGGGCCATCTGGAAACACCATATATTTT. Its protein product is CASSLDLGPSGNTIYF. This chain links TRBV5-1 with TRBJ1-3, with TRBD1 as a possible D gene (5 bases). There are 16 residues in the CDR3. V lost 0 bases and J lost 1, with 11 bases in between. Germline assignment: CDR1 SGHRS and CDR2 YFSETQ.

This sequence joins TRBV7-3 and TRBJ1-2, with D perhaps TRBD1 (5 bases). Trimming removed 0 bases from V and 2 bases from J, with 13 bases in between. The CDR3 totals 16 residues. The germline CDR1 and CDR2 sequences are SGHTA and FQGTGA. The CDR3 loop is CASSLTGGDLNYGYTF. CDR3 DNA: TGTGCCAGCAGCTTAACTGGAGGGGACTTAAACTATGGCTACACCTTC. Full variable domain (outside the CDR3, taken from reference TRBV7-3 and TRBJ1-2): GAGVSQTPSNKVTEKGKYVELRCDPISGHTALYWYRQSLGQGPEFLIYFQGTGAADDSGLPNDRFFAVRPEGSVSTLKIQRTERGDSAVYLCASSLTGGDLNYGYTFGSGTRLTVV.

The J gene is TRBJ2-2, the V gene TRBV20-1; 8 bases are a match to TRBD2. The CDR3 consists of 16 residues. V lost 3 bases to trimming and J lost 5 bases; unmatched junction nucleotides: 11. CDR1 and CDR2 (germline): DFQATT, SNEGSKA (reference sequence). CDR3 protein: CSASAGAGLGTGELFF. The DNA of the CDR3 is TGCAGTGCTAGTGCCGGAGCGGGACTAGGGACCGGGGAGCTGTTTTTT.

The chain joins TRBV19 to TRBJ2-1, with 7 bases identical to TRBD1. Germline CDR1 and CDR2: LNHDA and SQIVND (reference sequence). CDR3 length: 15 residues. V lost 5 bases to trimming and J lost 4 bases; unmatched junction nucleotides: 8. The CDR3, as DNA: TGTGCCAGTAGTTTAAACCTGGGACAGTACAATGAGCAGTTCTTC. The encoded protein is CASSLNLGQYNEQFF. Combining the CDR3 with reference TRBV19 and TRBJ2-1 gives the whole variable domain DGGITQSPKYLFRKEGQNVTLSCEQNLNHDAMYWYRQDPGQGLRLIYYSQIVNDFQKGDIAEGYSVSREKKESFPLTVTSAQKNPTAFYLCASSLNLGQYNEQFFGPGTRLTVL.

The rearrangement links TRBV5-1 to TRBJ2-1, with 8 bases lining up with TRBD2. The CDR3 runs 15 residues. Germline trimming cut 4 bases from V and 9 bases from J; bases unmatched to any gene: 12. In germline, CDR1 is SGHRS, CDR2 YFSETQ. CDR3 residues: CASSVSGTRGFEQFF. As DNA, the CDR3 is TGCGCCAGCAGCGTCTCCGGGACTAGGGGCTTTGAGCAGTTCTTC. The full variable domain, in which reference TRBV5-1 and TRBJ2-1 provide the parts outside the CDR3, is KAGVTQTPRYLIKTRGQQVTLSCSPISGHRSVSWYQQTPGQGLQFLFEYFSETQRNKGNFPGRFSGRQFSNSRSEMNVSTLELGDSALYLCASSVSGTRGFEQFFGPGTRLTVL.

V is TRBV5-1 and J is TRBJ2-5; D unresolved. The CDR3 covers 15 residues. The germline V gene encodes CDR1 SGHRS and CDR2 YFSETQ. Trimming shortened V by 0 bases and J by 0 bases, and 9 bases separated the two germline ends. The DNA of the CDR3 is TGCGCCAGCAGCTTGGGGGGAAAACACCAAGAGACCCAGTACTTC. Amino acids: CASSLGGKHQETQYF. Drawing the rest from reference TRBV5-1 and TRBJ2-5, the complete variable domain is KAGVTQTPRYLIKTRGQQVTLSCSPISGHRSVSWYQQTPGQGLQFLFEYFSETQRNKGNFPGRFSGRQFSNSRSEMNVSTLELGDSALYLCASSLGGKHQETQYFGPGTRLLVL.

The V and J genes are TRBV14 and TRBJ2-2, with 12 bases matching TRBD2. V trimming: 4 bases; J trimming: 7 bases; junction bases outside the gene matches: 4. CDR1 is SGHDN, CDR2 FVKESK, per germline. The CDR3 has 15 amino acids. The CDR3 bases are TGTGCCAGCAGCCTGGGACTAGCGGGTAGCGGGGAGCTGTTTTTT. As protein: CASSLGLAGSGELFF.

J is TRBJ1-5 and V is TRBV24-1; the D gene is possibly TRBD1 (5 bases). This CDR3 region has 12 residues. Trimming took off 3 bases at V and 9 bases at J, with 8 bases between the two ends. The V gene's germline CDR1 is KGHDR and CDR2 SFDVKD. The CDR3 loop reads CATSDDGGPQHF. The DNA for the CDR3 is TGTGCCACCAGTGATGACGGGGGGCCCCAGCATTTT.

Only one count was recorded for this clone. CDR3 amino acids: CASSPLQEPDTQYF. The CDR3 DNA sequence: TGCGCCAGCAGCCCCCTTCAGGAGCCAGATACGCAGTATTTT. The gene calls are TRBV4-1 and TRBJ2-3; D is undetermined. The CDR3 loop spans 14 amino acids. V lost 4 bases, J lost 4 bases, and 12 bases lay in between. CDR1 is MGHRA and CDR2 is YSYEKL in the germline V gene.

CDR3 loop: CATSQDSPLHGYTF. The CDR3 nucleotides read TGTGCCACCAGCCAGGACAGTCCTCTCCATGGCTACACCTTC. The genes are TRBV15 and TRBJ1-2; D might be TRBD1 (6 bases). This CDR3 is built from 14 residues. The germline V and J ends were trimmed by 5 bases and 6 bases, with 16 bases remaining between them. Germline loops: CDR1 LNHNV, CDR2 YYDKDF (reference sequence).

The V gene is TRBV6-5, the J gene TRBJ2-5, with TRBD2 matching 13 bases. Germline assignment: CDR1 MNHEY and CDR2 SVGAGI. The CDR3 sequence is 14 residues long. The junction had 2 bases not matched to a gene; V was cut back by 5 bases and J by 5 bases. The CDR3 region is CASSQLAGGETQYF. CDR3 nucleotide sequence: TGTGCCAGCAGTCAACTAGCGGGAGGGGAGACCCAGTACTTC.

CDR3 in amino acids: CASRRKRLADNTGELFF. CDR3 nucleotides: TGTGCCAGCAGGCGAAAACGGCTAGCGGACAACACCGGGGAGCTGTTTTTT. This chain connects TRBV7-3 to TRBJ2-2, with TRBD2 matching over 7 bases. The V gene's germline CDR1 is SGHTA and CDR2 FQGTGA. J gave up 2 bases and V 6 bases, and 12 bases lay outside the gene matches. The CDR3 covers 17 residues.

This sequence joins TRBV12-5 and TRBJ2-1; D may be TRBD1 (5 bases). V was cut by 2 bases and J by 9 bases, with 11 bases left in between. Germline CDR1 reads LGHNT; CDR2 reads FRNRAP. This CDR3 comprises 13 residues. The CDR3 region has the DNA TGTGCTAGTGGTTTGTTACAGACAGCTGAGCAGTTCTTC. Its translation is CASGLLQTAEQFF.